The 32 T cell receptor beta chains below come from one sample, sequenced in a study of T cell responses to AZD1222 COVID-19 vaccine. TCRdb keeps only in-frame clones here, not all; method: immunoSEQ multiplex PCR. The sample carries under 200,000 clones, approximately 92% recorded once. The sequences come from peripheral blood, collected on day 0 of AZD1222 vaccination. These receptors all stem from an adult in good health.

The chain combines TRBV24-1 with TRBJ2-5, with 8 bases fitting TRBD1. The CDR3 consists of 14 residues. The germline CDR1 and CDR2 sequences are KGHDR and SFDVKD. V was clipped by 7 bases and J by 1 base; unmatched bases: 4. The CDR3 nucleotides are TGTGCCACCAGCCAAACAGGGGGCCAAGAGACCCAGTACTTC. Its translation is CATSQTGGQETQYF.

This chain connects TRBV6-2 or TRBV6-3 to TRBJ2-1; D possibly corresponds to TRBD2 (6 bases). The CDR3 runs to 13 residues. The V gene's germline CDR1 is MNHEY and CDR2 SVGEGT. Deletions cut 6 bases from V and 3 bases from J, with 9 bases between. CDR3 sequence: CASSADYYNEQFF. The CDR3 region has the DNA TGTGCCAGCAGCGCGGACTACTACAATGAGCAGTTCTTC.

The V call is TRBV13, the J call TRBJ2-7; 8 bases agree with TRBD1. There are 14 residues in the CDR3. V trimming: 4 bases; J trimming: 4 bases; junction bases outside the gene matches: 6. Germline V CDR1 and CDR2: PRHDT, FYEKMQ (reference sequence). CDR3 region: CASSSRGRGYEQYF. The DNA of the CDR3 is TGTGCCAGCAGCTCCAGGGGGCGCGGGTACGAGCAGTACTTC.

The chain carries TRBV9 and TRBJ2-2; D remains unclear. The CDR3 totals 13 residues. Deletions cut 3 bases from V and 5 bases from J, with 8 bases between. Germline CDR1 and CDR2: SGDLS and YYNGEE. CDR3 region: CASSATTTGELFF. The CDR3, as DNA: TGTGCCAGCAGCGCTACCACGACCGGGGAGCTGTTTTTT.

The V gene is TRBV5-1, the J gene TRBJ1-1; 7 bases are shared with TRBD1. V gave up 4 bases and J gave up 1 base; unmatched junction bases: 7. This CDR3 is 15 amino acids long. Germline-derived CDR1 and CDR2 are SGHRS and YFSETQ. The CDR3 loop reads CASSVDRVKNTEAFF. The CDR3 DNA sequence: TGCGCCAGCAGCGTAGACAGGGTAAAGAACACTGAAGCTTTCTTT.

The chain uses TRBV6-5 and TRBJ1-6; no definite D call. The CDR3 consists of 12 residues. Germline values: CDR1 MNHEY, CDR2 SVGAGI. Trimming stripped 0 bases from V and 10 bases from J, with 4 bases between. The CDR3 DNA reads TGTGCCAGCAGTTACTCGGGGTCACCCCTCCACTTT. Encoded protein: CASSYSGSPLHF.

The genes are TRBV28 and TRBJ1-4; D is uncertain. The CDR3 covers 15 residues. V was shortened by 4 bases and J by 4 bases, with 13 bases between the two germline ends. Germline CDR1 MDHEN, CDR2 SYDVKM. The CDR3, as DNA: TGTGCCAGCAGTTCTCCGGTAGGCGATAATGAAAAACTGTTTTTT. Its translation: CASSSPVGDNEKLFF.

The chain is built from TRBV18 and TRBJ1-2; 8 nucleotides match TRBD1. This CDR3 spans 14 amino acids. Germline-derived CDR1 and CDR2 are KGHSH and LQKENI. The V and J ends lost 3 bases and 7 bases, in that order; junction bases with no gene match: 7. The CDR3 DNA follows: TGTGCCAGCTCACCGGGACAGGCCGAGAGTGGCTACACCTTC. It yields the protein CASSPGQAESGYTF.

This chain uses TRBV5-1 with TRBJ2-5, with D perhaps being TRBD1 or TRBD2 (5 bases each). The CDR3 covers 15 residues. Between the trimmed V and J ends, which lost 7 bases and 5 bases, there was a span of 21 bases. In germline, CDR1 is SGHRS, CDR2 YFSETQ. The CDR3 sequence: CASATGTAPGETQYF. The CDR3 nucleotides read TGCGCCAGCGCCACCGGGACGGCGCCCGGGGAGACCCAGTACTTC.

The chain has TRBV19 and TRBJ2-1, with D possibly matching TRBD1 (5 bases). This CDR3 has 13 residues. Deletions cut 3 bases from V and 4 bases from J, with 7 bases between. Per germline, CDR1 LNHDA and CDR2 SQIVND (reference sequence). This chain's CDR3 is CASSMRQYNEQFF. CDR3 nucleotide sequence: TGTGCCAGTAGTATGAGACAGTACAATGAGCAGTTCTTC.

The rearrangement joins TRBV14 to TRBJ2-2; D is undetermined. The CDR3 runs to 13 residues. CDR1 and CDR2 from the germline V gene are SGHDN and FVKESK. Trimming removed 4 bases at V and 7 bases at J, with 10 bases between. The CDR3: CASSPAKYGELFF. The CDR3 coding sequence is TGTGCCAGCAGCCCGGCGAAATACGGGGAGCTGTTTTTT. Drawing the rest from reference TRBV14 and TRBJ2-2, the complete variable domain is EAGVTQFPSHSVIEKGQTVTLRCDPISGHDNLYWYRRVMGKEIKFLLHFVKESKQDESGMPNNRFLAERTGGTYSTLKVQPAELEDSGVYFCASSPAKYGELFFGEGSRLTVL.

V is TRBV2 and J is TRBJ2-1, with D unclear. The CDR3 is made up of 10 amino acids. The V and J ends lost 6 bases and 13 bases respectively, with 10 bases between them. Germline V gene sequence: CDR1 SNHLY, CDR2 FYNNEI. CDR3: CASSEFHQFF. The CDR3 nucleotides are TGTGCCAGCAGCGAGTTTCACCAGTTCTTC.

The chain couples TRBV3-1 (or the pseudogene TRBV3-2) to TRBJ2-2; the D is unclear. The germline gives CDR1 LGHDT, CDR2 YNNKEL (reference sequence). The CDR3 consists of 12 residues. V gave up 0 bases and J gave up 6 bases, with 2 bases separating them. CDR3 coding DNA: TGTGCCAGCAGCCAAGATGCCGGGGAGCTGTTTTTT. Its translation: CASSQDAGELFF.

The chain couples TRBV5-1 to TRBJ2-1, with D unclear. The CDR3 runs to 13 residues. From germline, CDR1 is SGHRS and CDR2 YFSETQ. Trimming shortened V by 1 base and J by 5 bases, and 7 bases separated the two germline ends. The CDR3 DNA reads as TGCGCCAGCAGCTTGCACGTTAACAATGAGCAGTTCTTC. Amino acid sequence: CASSLHVNNEQFF. The full variable domain, its missing parts supplied by reference TRBV5-1 and TRBJ2-1, is KAGVTQTPRYLIKTRGQQVTLSCSPISGHRSVSWYQQTPGQGLQFLFEYFSETQRNKGNFPGRFSGRQFSNSRSEMNVSTLELGDSALYLCASSLHVNNEQFFGPGTRLTVL.

The chain recombines TRBV10-3 with TRBJ2-1, with 9 bases fitting TRBD1. The CDR3 consists of 15 residues. After removal of 0 bases from V and 7 bases from J, the junction contained 4 bases not matched to a gene. Germline V CDR1 and CDR2: ENHRY, SYGVKD. In nucleotides, the CDR3 is TGTGCCATCAGTGAGTCGGGACAGGGTTATAATGAGCAGTTCTTC. Translation: CAISESGQGYNEQFF.

The CDR3 sequence is CAIRSQGANTGELFF. The CDR3 DNA reads TGTGCCATCAGAAGCCAGGGGGCGAACACCGGGGAGCTGTTTTTT. The V gene is TRBV10-3, the J gene TRBJ2-2, with 7 bases fitting TRBD1. Per germline, CDR1 ENHRY and CDR2 SYGVKD. CDR3 length equals 15 residues. V lost 6 bases to trimming and J lost 0 bases; unmatched junction nucleotides: 4.

The V gene is TRBV6-5, the J gene TRBJ1-1; the match to TRBD1 covers 7 bases. There are 13 residues in the CDR3. Trimming removed 6 bases from V and 9 bases from J; junction bases left unmatched: 10. The germline V gene encodes CDR1 MNHEY and CDR2 SVGAGI. The CDR3 protein is CASSGTVHYKAFF. CDR3 nucleotides: TGTGCCAGCAGCGGGACAGTTCATTATAAAGCTTTCTTT.

The chain links TRBV5-4 to TRBJ2-7; no reliable D call. V shed 2 bases and J shed 3 bases, with 6 bases lying between them. The length of the CDR3 is 12 residues. Germline V gives CDR1 SGHNT, CDR2 YYREEE (reference sequence). CDR3 nucleotides: TGTGCCAGCAGCTTCGATGACTACGAGCAGTACTTC. Translated, it gives CASSFDDYEQYF.

This clone came up once. For the CDR3, the DNA is TGTGCCTGGATGACTTCTGGGGCCAACGTCCTGACTTTC. This gives the protein CAWMTSGANVLTF. The rearrangement joins TRBV30 to TRBJ2-6; no reliable D call. CDR1 is GTSNPN, CDR2 SVGIG, per germline (reference sequence). CDR3 length: 13 amino acids. V was clipped by 4 bases and J by 1 base, with 5 bases between them.

The chain uses TRBV11-3 and TRBJ2-2; D is perhaps TRBD1 (6 bases). Germline CDR1 and CDR2: SGHNT and YENEEA. The CDR3 length is 15 residues. V was trimmed by 5 bases and J by 0 bases, leaving 10 bases between them. CDR3: CASSGRGTNTGELFF. The CDR3, as DNA: TGTGCCAGCAGCGGCAGGGGCACGAACACCGGGGAGCTGTTTTTT.

The chain combines TRBV7-9 with TRBJ2-7, with no clear D. Trimming took 4 bases from V and 0 from J, leaving 4 bases between them. CDR1 and CDR2 from the germline V gene are SEHNR and FQNEAQ (reference sequence). The CDR3 is 12 amino acids. Written as DNA, the CDR3 is TGTGCCAGCAGCTCGAGCTCCTACGAGCAGTACTTC. It yields the protein CASSSSSYEQYF.

The gene calls are TRBV6-5 and TRBJ2-7; 11 bases match TRBD1. The trim removed 4 bases at V and 6 bases at J, leaving 5 bases unmatched. Germline-derived CDR1 and CDR2 are MNHEY and SVGAGI. The CDR3 contains 14 residues. This chain's CDR3 is CASSFDGTGGEQYF. As DNA, the CDR3 is TGTGCCAGCAGTTTCGATGGGACAGGGGGCGAGCAGTACTTC.

The chain has TRBV6-6 and TRBJ1-1, with a tentative D call TRBD1 (5 bases). The germline CDR1 and CDR2 sequences are MNHNY and SVGAGI (reference sequence). V gave up 3 bases and J gave up 5 bases, with 16 bases separating them. CDR3 size: 15 residues. In DNA form, the CDR3 reads TGTGCCAGCAGTTATCTTTCAGATGGGGGAACTGAAGCTTTCTTT. As protein: CASSYLSDGGTEAFF.

The chain is built from TRBV7-3 and TRBJ1-1, with unresolved D. Germline CDR1 is SGHTA and CDR2 is FQGTGA. The CDR3 is 13 residues long. Trimming pared 6 bases from V and 2 bases from J, leaving 10 bases between. The CDR3 reads CASRRQANTEAFF. The CDR3 region has the DNA TGTGCCAGCAGAAGACAAGCAAACACTGAAGCTTTCTTT.

Remarks on this clone: Other DNA sequences in this specimen translate into the identical CDR3. The rearrangement joins TRBV18 to TRBJ2-5; D is unclear. Germline V gives CDR1 KGHSH, CDR2 LQKENI. V lost 0 bases and J 1 base, leaving 3 bases between the germline ends. This CDR3 region has 13 residues. In DNA, the CDR3 is TGTGCCAGCTCACCACCCGGCCAAGAGACCCAGTACTTC. This gives the protein CASSPPGQETQYF.

V usage is TRBV7-2 and J usage is TRBJ1-6; D is perhaps TRBD1 (5 bases). Looked up from germline, CDR1 is SGHTA and CDR2 is FQGNSA. The length of the CDR3 is 17 residues. The V end lost 1 base, the J end lost 3 bases, and 13 bases lay between the germline ends. Here the CDR3 reads CASSLVSGWGYNSPLHF. CDR3 nucleotide sequence: TGTGCCAGCAGCTTAGTGTCAGGGTGGGGCTATAATTCACCCCTCCACTTT.

This chain uses TRBV20-1 with TRBJ1-1; 7 bases are a match to TRBD1. The length of the CDR3 is 19 residues. After removal of 3 bases from V and 0 bases from J, the junction contained 19 bases not matched to a gene. In germline, CDR1 is DFQATT, CDR2 SNEGSKA (reference sequence). CDR3 in amino acids: CSASSTGFGRVGLNTEAFF. DNA for the CDR3: TGCAGTGCTAGTTCGACAGGGTTTGGGAGGGTAGGGCTGAACACTGAAGCTTTCTTT.

This clone was seen only once. The J gene is TRBJ2-1, the V gene TRBV29-1, with D possibly TRBD2 on 6 matching bases. This CDR3 is 12 amino acids long. Trimming left V 7 bases short and J 9 bases short, with 16 bases between. The V gene's germline CDR1 is SQVTM and CDR2 ANQGSEA. For the CDR3, the DNA is TGCAGCGCCAAGACTAGAAGAGTTGAGCAGTTCTTC. This gives the protein CSAKTRRVEQFF.

In this sample, this clone turned up a few times. This chain's CDR3 is CASRLGGGGVTGELFF. In nucleotides, the CDR3 is TGTGCCAGCCGACTCGGGGGCGGGGGAGTCACCGGGGAGCTGTTTTTT. The V call is TRBV28, the J call TRBJ2-2, with D perhaps matching TRBD2 (7 bases). This CDR3 is built from 16 residues. Germline assignment: CDR1 MDHEN and CDR2 SYDVKM. Trimming removed 8 bases from V and 4 bases from J, with 20 bases in between. Complete variable domain (other parts from reference TRBV28 and TRBJ2-2): DVKVTQSSRYLVKRTGEKVFLECVQDMDHENMFWYRQDPGLGLRLIYFSYDVKMKEKGDIPEGYSVSREKKERFSLILESASTNQTSMYLCASRLGGGGVTGELFFGEGSRLTVL.

V usage is TRBV6-2 or TRBV6-3 and J usage is TRBJ1-2; no firm D call. The CDR3 is made up of 13 amino acids. Germline CDR1 MNHEY, CDR2 SVGEGT. The ends were cut back, 4 bases at V and 1 base at J, with 7 bases in the middle. The CDR3 protein is CASSLGVNYGYTF. The CDR3, as DNA: TGTGCCAGCAGTTTGGGTGTTAACTATGGCTACACCTTC.

The chain combines TRBV24-1 with TRBJ2-7; D ambiguous. CDR1 is KGHDR, CDR2 SFDVKD, per germline. The CDR3 runs 13 residues. Trimming pared 1 base from V and 9 bases from J, leaving 12 bases between. The CDR3 is CATSDFSASAQYF. In nucleotides, the CDR3 is TGTGCCACCAGTGATTTTTCGGCCTCCGCGCAGTACTTC.

This clone was detected only a few times. This chain uses TRBV5-6 with TRBJ2-6, with D possibly being TRBD1 (5 bases). Trimming pared 5 bases from V and 2 bases from J, leaving 11 bases between. Germline CDR1 is SGHDT and CDR2 is YYEEEE. This CDR3 is 15 amino acids long. CDR3 coding DNA: TGTGCCAGCAGATTGAGACAGACTGGGGCCAACGTCCTGACTTTC. Residues: CASRLRQTGANVLTF.